Below, 2 T cell receptor beta chains from the same sample are listed, as sequenced in a study of blood T cell repertoires in COVID-19. Profiled with immunoSEQ multiplex PCR; TCRdb holds only in-frame clones, not every one. The sample holds about 120,000 clones; almost 90% are singletons and the top ten take 3.5% to 4%. The sample comprised peripheral blood. All receptors derive from a woman aged 60-75 years with COVID-19, enrolled during active disease.

This chain uses TRBV7-9 with TRBJ1-2, with D perhaps matching TRBD1 (6 bases). Germline CDR1 reads SEHNR; CDR2 reads FQNEAQ (reference sequence). Trimming removed 6 bases from V and 5 bases from J, with 13 bases in between. CDR3 length: 13 residues. The CDR3 sequence is CASRPGQQYGYTF. The DNA of the CDR3 is TGTGCCAGCAGGCCCGGACAGCAGTATGGCTACACCTTC.

This clone was seen more than once but under ten times. The V call is TRBV7-3, the J call TRBJ1-3, with a weak D call TRBD1 (5 bases). CDR1 SGHTA and CDR2 FQGTGA come from the germline V gene. The CDR3 spans 16 residues. The V and J ends lost 2 bases and 0 bases respectively, with 11 bases between them. The CDR3 is CASSLSGPNSGNTIYF. In DNA, the CDR3 is TGTGCCAGCAGCTTATCAGGGCCTAACTCTGGAAACACCATATATTTT.